One sample yielded the 18 T cell receptor beta chains listed below, sequenced in a study of CD8 T cells in Susac syndrome. RNA was extracted with the RNeasy kit, and a quantity of about 0.45 to 1 ug was reverse transcribed using random hexamers. TCRdb itself ran the immunoSEQ multiplex PCR reads through MiXCR, one entry per CDR3 protein. The repertoire holds approximately 230,000 distinct CDR3 sequences, with approximately 92% as singletons. Sequencing input: CD4+ T cells from PBMCs. These receptor sequences come from a human donor with multiple sclerosis.

The chain has TRBV24-1 and TRBJ2-1; no clear D gene. Germline CDR1 reads KGHDR; CDR2 reads SFDVKD. The CDR3 spans 17 residues. The V and J ends lost 1 base and 5 bases respectively, with 17 bases between them. The CDR3 protein is CATSDFGLDPADNEQFF. The CDR3 coding sequence is TGTGCCACCAGTGATTTTGGTCTAGACCCCGCGGACAATGAGCAGTTCTTC.

The chain joins TRBV7-3 to TRBJ1-1; D is perhaps TRBD1 (6 bases). This CDR3 is 16 amino acids long. The germline V gene encodes CDR1 SGHTA and CDR2 FQGTGA. The V gene lost 5 bases and the J gene lost 3 bases, with 19 bases spanning the gap. The CDR3 region has the DNA TGTGCCAGCAGCCCCGTCGAAATGGGGGGGCACACTGAAGCTTTCTTT. It codes for CASSPVEMGGHTEAFF.

V is TRBV7-2 and J is TRBJ2-6, with a possible D match to TRBD2 (6 bases). This CDR3 has 18 amino acids. V was clipped by 0 bases and J by 1 base, with 13 bases between them. From germline, CDR1 is SGHTA and CDR2 FQGNSA. As DNA, the CDR3 is TGTGCCAGCAGCTTAGCGGGGGGACCCAGGTCTGGGGCCAACGTCCTGACTTTC. Its protein product is CASSLAGGPRSGANVLTF.

V usage is TRBV28 and J usage is TRBJ1-2, with 9 bases matching TRBD1. The junction had 1 base not matched to a gene; V was cut back by 4 bases and J by 4 bases. The germline V gene has CDR1 MDHEN and CDR2 SYDVKM. The CDR3 covers 13 residues. The CDR3 bases are TGTGCCAGCAGTTCGACAGGGGGCTATGGCTACACCTTC. The encoded protein is CASSSTGGYGYTF.

The rearrangement links TRBV19 to TRBJ1-5, with unresolved D. The length of the CDR3 is 13 residues. From germline, CDR1 is LNHDA and CDR2 SQIVND (reference sequence). Trimming stripped 0 bases from V and 6 bases from J, with 6 bases between. The CDR3 DNA sequence: TGTGCCAGTAGTATAGATCCTGTTCAGCCCCAGCATTTT. The encoded protein is CASSIDPVQPQHF.

V and J are TRBV7-9 and TRBJ2-1, with 8 nucleotides matching TRBD2. Germline assignment: CDR1 SEHNR and CDR2 FQNEAQ (reference sequence). V was pared by 1 base and J by 0 bases, with 2 bases of the junction left unmatched. The CDR3 is made up of 16 amino acids. Here the CDR3 reads CASSLVRGGSYNEQFF. For the CDR3, the DNA is TGTGCCAGCAGCTTAGTCCGGGGGGGCTCCTACAATGAGCAGTTCTTC.

This clonotype was seen a few times. The chain employs TRBV6-1 and TRBJ1-2, with D possibly matching TRBD1 (5 bases). V was shortened by 6 bases and J by 4 bases, with 12 bases between the two germline ends. The CDR3 has 13 residues. Per germline, CDR1 MNHNS and CDR2 SASEGT. CDR3 amino acids: CASSRLGTYGYTF. DNA for the CDR3: TGTGCCAGCAGCCGACTGGGGACCTATGGCTACACCTTC.

The V call is TRBV9, the J call TRBJ1-3; maybe TRBD1 (5 bases). CDR3 size: 16 residues. Germline V lookup: CDR1 SGDLS, CDR2 YYNGEE. Trimming cost V 6 bases and J 0 bases, with 16 bases left between them. The CDR3 reads CASTRDPGPSGNTIYF. In DNA, the CDR3 is TGTGCCAGCACACGGGACCCAGGACCCTCTGGAAACACCATATATTTT. The variable domain in full, with the rest retrieved from reference TRBV9 and TRBJ1-3, is DSGVTQTPKHLITATGQRVTLRCSPRSGDLSVYWYQQSLDQGLQFLIQYYNGEERAKGNILERFSAQQFPDLHSELNLSSLELGDSALYFCASTRDPGPSGNTIYFGEGSWLTVV.

This chain joins TRBV9 and TRBJ2-4, with TRBD2 matching 8 bases. Germline V gene sequence: CDR1 SGDLS, CDR2 YYNGEE. V dropped 4 bases and J dropped 7; count of bases not matched to a gene: 10. CDR3 size: 15 residues. As DNA, the CDR3 is TGTGCCAGCAGCCGCCGAGGTAGCGGGGATAACATTCAGTACTTC. This encodes CASSRRGSGDNIQYF.

The rearrangement links TRBV12-3 or TRBV12-4 to TRBJ2-2, with TRBD1 matching 11 bases. J was trimmed by 7 bases and V by 5 bases; bases with no gene match: 3. CDR3 length: 14 amino acids. The CDR3 coding sequence is TGTGCCAGCAGTGGGGGACAGGGGGTCGGGGAGCTGTTTTTT. Residues: CASSGGQGVGELFF.

This chain links TRBV15 with TRBJ2-3, with TRBD2 identical over 7 bases. Trimming removed 5 bases from V and 6 bases from J; junction bases left unmatched: 26. The CDR3 extends over 20 amino acids. CDR1 and CDR2 from the germline V gene are LNHNV and YYDKDF (reference sequence). The CDR3 nucleotides are TGTGCCACCAGCGGGAGGGTAGGAGGAGCGGCCTATTTTGGTGGGGATACGCAGTATTTT. Its protein product is CATSGRVGGAAYFGGDTQYF.

CDR3 sequence: CASSQAGGNQPQHF. CDR3 nucleotide sequence: TGTGCCAGCAGCCAAGCAGGAGGCAATCAGCCCCAGCATTTT. This sequence joins TRBV7-2 and TRBJ1-5, with D unclear. In germline, CDR1 is SGHTA, CDR2 FQGNSA. The CDR3 loop spans 14 amino acids. With 5 bases removed from V and 2 bases from J, the gap between germline ends came to 10 bases.

J is TRBJ2-1 and V is TRBV5-1; possibly TRBD2 for D (6 bases). The CDR3 sequence is 16 residues long. Per the germline V gene, CDR1 is SGHRS and CDR2 is YFSETQ. Trimming shortened V by 0 bases and J by 2 bases, and 12 bases separated the two germline ends. CDR3 sequence reads: CASSLDAGPPYNEQFF. For the CDR3, the DNA is TGCGCCAGCAGCTTGGATGCGGGGCCCCCCTACAATGAGCAGTTCTTC.

This sequence joins TRBV9 and TRBJ2-1, with D possibly called TRBD1 or TRBD2 (5 bases each). Between the trimmed V and J ends, which lost 0 bases and 5 bases, there was a span of 6 bases. CDR1 is SGDLS and CDR2 is YYNGEE in the germline V gene. There are 13 residues in the CDR3. In nucleotides, the CDR3 is TGTGCCAGCAGCGTAGGGGGGAACAATGAGCAGTTCTTC. This translates into CASSVGGNNEQFF.

The gene calls are TRBV19 and TRBJ2-3; D is unresolved. The V gene lost 7 bases and the J gene lost 0 bases, with 11 bases spanning the gap. This CDR3 is built from 14 residues. Germline lookup yields CDR1 LNHDA and CDR2 SQIVND (reference sequence). CDR3 coding DNA: TGTGCCAGTAAGCCGGACGGAAGCACAGATACGCAGTATTTT. It specifies CASKPDGSTDTQYF.

The chain has TRBV6-1 and TRBJ2-3, with 14 bases aligning to TRBD2. This CDR3 contains 16 residues. The V gene end was trimmed by 4 bases and the J gene end by 6 bases; junction bases not matched to a gene: 6. Germline V gene sequence: CDR1 MNHNS, CDR2 SASEGT. Here the CDR3 DNA reads TGTGCCAGCAGTGCGACTAGCGGGAGGGTCCACGATACGCAGTATTTT. Translating gives CASSATSGRVHDTQYF.

The V and J genes are TRBV19 and TRBJ1-5; possible D gene TRBD1, 6 bases. Trimming took off 8 bases at V and 5 bases at J, with 13 bases between the two ends. Per the germline V gene, CDR1 is LNHDA and CDR2 is SQIVND (reference sequence). This CDR3 is built from 13 residues. CDR3 in amino acids: CASQTGGDQPQHF. The CDR3 DNA sequence: TGTGCCAGTCAGACAGGCGGCGATCAGCCCCAGCATTTT. The complete variable domain, with remaining parts taken from reference TRBV19 and TRBJ1-5, reads DGGITQSPKYLFRKEGQNVTLSCEQNLNHDAMYWYRQDPGQGLRLIYYSQIVNDFQKGDIAEGYSVSREKKESFPLTVTSAQKNPTAFYLCASQTGGDQPQHFGDGTRLSIL.

The rearrangement uses TRBV5-1 and TRBJ2-1; D ambiguous. Trimming shortened V by 1 base and J by 0 bases, and 5 bases separated the two germline ends. Per germline, CDR1 SGHRS and CDR2 YFSETQ. The CDR3 extends over 14 amino acids. The CDR3 region is CASSLQDSYNEQFF. Here the CDR3 DNA reads TGCGCCAGCAGCTTGCAGGACTCCTACAATGAGCAGTTCTTC.